This is a list of T cell receptor beta chains from one sample in a study of vaccination effects on CD4 cells after COVID-19. The table came from immunoSEQ multiplex PCR; TCRdb's copy has only in-frame clones and leaves some out. The profile shows roughly 40,000 clones, around 73% of them singletons. No cognate antigen is known for these TCRs. The input for sequencing was CD4+ T cells from PBMCs cultured without peptide, taken after COVID-19 vaccination. The source of these receptors is a human donor who received a COVID-19 vaccine. Each CDR3 is given with its conserved first and last residue. Each record gives: CDR3 protein, CDR3 DNA, V gene, D gene, J gene, clone size. The D gene is left open where the match is weak. Expanded clones are given a class, and other clones once, few, many or no size at all.

CASSANMDRSNQPQHF,TGTGCCAGCAGTGCTAACATGGACAGGAGCAATCAGCCCCAGCATTTT,TRBV6-1,TRBD1,TRBJ1-5,.
CASSIGGTASYEQYF,TGTGCCAGTAGTATAGGGGGGACAGCATCTTACGAGCAGTACTTC,TRBV19,TRBD1,TRBJ2-7,.
CASSLGGLAVWADTQYF,TGTGCCAGCAGCTTAGGCGGACTAGCGGTCTGGGCAGATACGCAGTATTTT,TRBV7-9,TRBD2,TRBJ2-3,.
CASSFGTGSTTYEQYF,TGTGCCAGCAGCTTTGGTACCGGATCGACGACTTACGAGCAGTACTTC,TRBV11-2,.,TRBJ2-7,few
CSVDAADYGYTF,TGCAGCGTTGACGCTGCGGACTATGGCTACACCTTC,TRBV29-1,.,TRBJ1-2,.
CASSRTGLHEQYF,TGTGCCAGCAGCCGAACAGGGTTACACGAGCAGTACTTC,TRBV13,.,TRBJ2-7,.
CASSQDSGTYNEQFF,TGCGCCAGCAGCCAAGATTCCGGGACCTACAATGAGCAGTTCTTC,TRBV4-1,.,TRBJ2-1,.
CASSGGAARQPIYEQYF,TGTGCCAGCAGTGGAGGGGCCGCGCGACAGCCTATCTACGAGCAGTACTTC,TRBV27,.,TRBJ2-7,.
CASSPLRGTGVYNEQFF,TGTGCCAGCAGCCCCCTCCGTGGGACAGGAGTCTACAATGAGCAGTTCTTC,TRBV14,TRBD1,TRBJ2-1,.
CASSYSFTGRGTEAFF,TGTGCCAGCAGTTACTCGTTTACAGGGAGAGGTACTGAAGCTTTCTTT,TRBV6-2/TRBV6-3,.,TRBJ1-1,few
CASSLGGGGTSYEQYF,TGCGCCAGCAGCTTGGGGGGCGGAGGGACGTCCTACGAGCAGTACTTC,TRBV5-1,.,TRBJ2-7,.
CASNRGTNPDTQYF,TGTGCCAGCAATCGCGGGACCAATCCAGATACGCAGTATTTT,TRBV27,.,TRBJ2-3,.
CSASLAGRETQYF,TGCAGTGCTAGTTTGGCCGGGCGGGAGACCCAGTACTTC,TRBV20-1,.,TRBJ2-5,.
CASSTGFRTYEQYF,TGTGCCAGCAGTACAGGGTTTCGAACCTACGAGCAGTACTTC,TRBV25-1,.,TRBJ2-7,.
CATRRAGGNYGYTF,TGTGCCACTCGAAGGGCAGGGGGCAACTATGGCTACACCTTC,TRBV6-5,TRBD1,TRBJ1-2,.
CASSLGGRTDQPQHF,TGTGCCAGCAGCTTAGGGGGCAGGACCGATCAGCCCCAGCATTTT,TRBV7-2,.,TRBJ1-5,.
CASSQNGGAPYNEQFF,TGTGCCAGCTCCCAAAACGGCGGGGCCCCCTACAATGAGCAGTTCTTC,TRBV18,.,TRBJ2-1,.
CASSHHFRQGFIRNTIYF,TGTGCCAGCAGCCACCACTTTCGACAGGGGTTTATAAGAAACACCATATATTTT,TRBV3-1/TRBV3-2,TRBD1,TRBJ1-3,.
CASSARSGSYNEQFF,TGTGCCAGCAGTGCTCGTAGCGGGAGTTACAATGAGCAGTTCTTC,TRBV2,TRBD2,TRBJ2-1,.
CSVGGLAPRQSNEQFF,TGCAGCGTTGGGGGACTAGCCCCCCGACAGAGCAATGAGCAGTTCTTC,TRBV29-1,TRBD2,TRBJ2-1,.
CASIRLESTDTQYF,TGTGCCAGCATACGGTTGGAAAGCACAGATACGCAGTATTTT,TRBV2,.,TRBJ2-3,few
CASTPKGQGSGELFF,TGTGCCAGCACCCCGAAGGGACAGGGGTCCGGGGAGCTGTTTTTT,TRBV6-5,TRBD1,TRBJ2-2,.
CASSWADSNQPQHF,TGTGCCAGCAGCTGGGCAGATAGCAATCAGCCCCAGCATTTT,TRBV7-8,.,TRBJ1-5,.
CASSGGQNEQYF,TGTGCCAGCAGCGGGGGACAGAACGAGCAGTACTTC,TRBV9,TRBD1,TRBJ2-7,.
CASSLGTTNQPQHF,TGTGCCAGCAGCCTAGGGACTACTAATCAGCCCCAGCATTTT,TRBV7-9,.,TRBJ1-5,few
CASSVTFDYGYTF,TGTGCCAGCAGTGTTACATTTGACTATGGCTACACCTTC,TRBV2,.,TRBJ1-2,.
CTSSQEWGSTTAKGKNTEAFF,TGCACCAGCAGCCAAGAATGGGGCAGTACGACAGCCAAGGGTAAGAACACTGAAGCTTTCTTT,TRBV1,.,TRBJ1-1,.
CASRGQGLGYEQFF,TGTGCCAGTAGGGGACAGGGGCTTGGCTATGAGCAGTTCTTC,TRBV19,TRBD1,TRBJ2-1,.
CASPVPSYNEQFF,TGTGCCAGCCCCGTCCCCTCCTACAATGAGCAGTTCTTC,TRBV11-3,.,TRBJ2-1,.
CASSYSRQVNQPQHF,TGTGCCAGCAGTTACTCAAGGCAGGTCAATCAGCCCCAGCATTTT,TRBV6-5,.,TRBJ1-5,.
CASSPSGHKNEKLFF,TGTGCCAGCAGCCCCTCGGGACACAAGAATGAAAAACTGTTTTTT,TRBV7-2,.,TRBJ1-4,once
CASNGAGETQYF,TGTGCCAGCAATGGGGCGGGTGAGACCCAGTACTTC,TRBV3-1/TRBV3-2,.,TRBJ2-5,.
CAIRLGTAGNEQFF,TGTGCCATCAGGTTAGGGACAGCGGGGAATGAGCAGTTCTTC,TRBV10-3,.,TRBJ2-1,.
CASSRTGAYNEQFF,TGTGCCAGCAGCCGGACAGGGGCCTACAATGAGCAGTTCTTC,TRBV28,TRBD1,TRBJ2-1,.
CASSLLPGTSLDEQYF,TGTGCCAGCAGCCTACTACCTGGAACTAGCCTTGACGAGCAGTACTTC,TRBV3-1/TRBV3-2,.,TRBJ2-7,once
CASSQAGGILTDEAFF,TGTGCCAGCAGCCAAGCGGGGGGCATTTTAACCGATGAAGCTTTCTTT,TRBV3-1/TRBV3-2,.,TRBJ1-1,.